This note documents a single TCR beta chain sequence. The sample belongs to a study of blood T cell repertoires in COVID-19. On the study more broadly: Samples taken during acute and convalescent COVID-19 were collected in the United States, Italy and Spain. T cells, B-cell-depleted T cells, or PBMCs supplied cDNA or gDNA.

Between the trimmed V and J ends, which lost 5 bases and 7 bases, there was a span of 12 bases. The CDR3 spans 14 residues. Germline V gene data show CDR1 as LGHDT and CDR2 as YNNKEL (reference sequence). Methods used by the authors: Scientists estimated how many nucleated cells there were by amplifying reference gene primers. Repertoires were generated with immunoSEQ multiplex PCR, while TCRdb's copy carries only in-frame clones and drops some. The DNA gave D and trimming, while V, J and clone size come from that table. The table lists 100,000 to 120,000 clones, 65% to 80% of them singletons. This sequence originates from a woman between 40 and 50 years old with acute or convalescent COVID-19. The specimen sequenced was peripheral blood. The chain combines TRBV3-1 (or the pseudogene TRBV3-2) with TRBJ1-6, with D perhaps TRBD1 (6 bases). CDR3 bases: TGTGCCAGCAGCTCCACAGGGAGAAATTCACCCCTCCACTTT. Translation: CASSSTGRNSPLHF.